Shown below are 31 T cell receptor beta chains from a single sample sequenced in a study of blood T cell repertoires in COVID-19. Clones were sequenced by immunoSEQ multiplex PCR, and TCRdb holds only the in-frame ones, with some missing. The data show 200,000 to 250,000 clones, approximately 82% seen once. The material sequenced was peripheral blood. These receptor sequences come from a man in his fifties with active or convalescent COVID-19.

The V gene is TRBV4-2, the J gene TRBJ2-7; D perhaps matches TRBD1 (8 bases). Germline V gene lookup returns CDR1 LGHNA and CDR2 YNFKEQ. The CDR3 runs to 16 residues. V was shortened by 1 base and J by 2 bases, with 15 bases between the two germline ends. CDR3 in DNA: TGTGCCAGCAGCCAAGTGACAGGGGAGGGGACCTACGAGCAGTACTTC. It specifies CASSQVTGEGTYEQYF.

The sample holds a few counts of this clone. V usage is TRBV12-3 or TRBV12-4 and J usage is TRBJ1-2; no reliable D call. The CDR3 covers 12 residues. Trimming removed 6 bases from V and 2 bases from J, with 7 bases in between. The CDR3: CASSKENYGYTF. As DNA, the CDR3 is TGTGCCAGCAGCAAAGAGAACTATGGCTACACCTTC.

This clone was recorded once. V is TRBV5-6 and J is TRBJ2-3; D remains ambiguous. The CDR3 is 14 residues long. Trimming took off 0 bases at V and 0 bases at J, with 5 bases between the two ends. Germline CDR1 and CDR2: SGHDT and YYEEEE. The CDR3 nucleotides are TGTGCCAGCAGCTTGGGGGCTAGCACAGATACGCAGTATTTT. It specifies CASSLGASTDTQYF.

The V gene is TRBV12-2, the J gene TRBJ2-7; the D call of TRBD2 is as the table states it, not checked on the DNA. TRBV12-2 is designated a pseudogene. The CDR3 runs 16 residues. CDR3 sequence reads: CASRPTSRPDFWEQYF. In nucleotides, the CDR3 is TGTGCAAGTCGCCCAACTAGCAGACCGGATTTTTGGGAGCAGTACTTC.

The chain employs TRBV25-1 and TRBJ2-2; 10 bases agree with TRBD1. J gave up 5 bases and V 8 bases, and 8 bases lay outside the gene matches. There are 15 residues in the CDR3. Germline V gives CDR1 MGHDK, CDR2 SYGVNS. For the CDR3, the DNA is TGTGCCAGCCGTACCGGGACAGGGGTAACCGGGGAGCTGTTTTTT. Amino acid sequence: CASRTGTGVTGELFF.

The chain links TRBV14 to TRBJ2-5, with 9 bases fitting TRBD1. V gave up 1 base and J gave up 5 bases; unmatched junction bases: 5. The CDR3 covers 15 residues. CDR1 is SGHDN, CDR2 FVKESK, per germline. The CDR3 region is CASSQGTGAWETQYF. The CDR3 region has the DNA TGTGCCAGCAGCCAAGGGACAGGGGCGTGGGAGACCCAGTACTTC.

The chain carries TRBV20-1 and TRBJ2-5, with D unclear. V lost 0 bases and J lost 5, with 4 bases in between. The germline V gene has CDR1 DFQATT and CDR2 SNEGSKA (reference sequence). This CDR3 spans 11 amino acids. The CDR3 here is CSARDRETQYF. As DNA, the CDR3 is TGCAGTGCTAGAGATCGGGAGACCCAGTACTTC.

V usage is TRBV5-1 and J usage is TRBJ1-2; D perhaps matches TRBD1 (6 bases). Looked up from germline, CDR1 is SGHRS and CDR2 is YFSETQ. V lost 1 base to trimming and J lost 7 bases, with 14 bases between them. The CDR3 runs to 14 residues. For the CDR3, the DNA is TGCGCCAGCAGCTTGCCCCAGGGGCCGGGTGGCTACACCTTC. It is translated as CASSLPQGPGGYTF.

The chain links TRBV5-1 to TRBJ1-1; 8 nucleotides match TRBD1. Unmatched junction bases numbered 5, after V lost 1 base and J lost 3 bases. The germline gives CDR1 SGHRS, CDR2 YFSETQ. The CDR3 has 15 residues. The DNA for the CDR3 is TGCGCCAGCAGCTTGAGCGGACAGGGTTACACTGAAGCTTTCTTT. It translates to CASSLSGQGYTEAFF. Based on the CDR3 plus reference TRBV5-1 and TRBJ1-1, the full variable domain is KAGVTQTPRYLIKTRGQQVTLSCSPISGHRSVSWYQQTPGQGLQFLFEYFSETQRNKGNFPGRFSGRQFSNSRSEMNVSTLELGDSALYLCASSLSGQGYTEAFFGQGTRLTVV.

The CDR3 spells CASSRLRDFGNTIYF. As DNA, the CDR3 is TGTGCCAGTAGTCGGCTAAGGGACTTTGGAAACACCATATATTTT. The chain employs TRBV19 and TRBJ1-3; D possibly corresponds to TRBD1 (5 bases). Germline CDR1 and CDR2: LNHDA and SQIVND (reference sequence). The V gene lost 5 bases and the J gene lost 3 bases, with 14 bases spanning the gap. This CDR3 spans 15 amino acids.

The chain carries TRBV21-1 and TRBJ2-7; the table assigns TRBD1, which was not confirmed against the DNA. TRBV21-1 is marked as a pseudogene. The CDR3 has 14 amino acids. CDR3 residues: CASRNGTPTYEQYF. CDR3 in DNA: TGTGCCAGCAGAAACGGGACACCTACATACGAGCAGTACTTC.

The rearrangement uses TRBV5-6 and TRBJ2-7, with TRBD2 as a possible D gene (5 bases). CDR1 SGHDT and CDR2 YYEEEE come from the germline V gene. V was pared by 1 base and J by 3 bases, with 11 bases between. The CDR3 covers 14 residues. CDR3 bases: TGTGCCAGCAGCTTGAACGGACTTGGCTACGAGCAGTACGTC. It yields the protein CASSLNGLGYEQYV.

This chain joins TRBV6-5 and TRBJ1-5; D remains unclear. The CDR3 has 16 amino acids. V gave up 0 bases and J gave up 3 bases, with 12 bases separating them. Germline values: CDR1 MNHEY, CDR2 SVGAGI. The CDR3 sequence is CASSYSTDGPNQPQHF. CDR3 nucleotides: TGTGCCAGCAGTTACTCGACGGATGGGCCCAATCAGCCCCAGCATTTT.

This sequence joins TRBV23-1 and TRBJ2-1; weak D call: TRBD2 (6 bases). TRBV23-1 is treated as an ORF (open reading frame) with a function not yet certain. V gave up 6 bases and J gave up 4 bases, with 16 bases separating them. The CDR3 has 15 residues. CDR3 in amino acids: CASRTGGTDYNEQFF. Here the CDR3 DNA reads TGCGCCAGCAGGACTGGGGGGACGGATTACAATGAGCAGTTCTTC.

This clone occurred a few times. CDR3 sequence: CASSIRTGTGHYEQYV. CDR3 sequence (DNA): TGTGCCAGCAGCATACGAACCGGGACAGGACACTACGAGCAGTACGTC. The chain links TRBV21-1 to TRBJ2-7; the D segment call TRBD1 is taken from the table without a DNA check. TRBV21-1 is annotated as a pseudogene. The CDR3 sequence is 16 residues long.

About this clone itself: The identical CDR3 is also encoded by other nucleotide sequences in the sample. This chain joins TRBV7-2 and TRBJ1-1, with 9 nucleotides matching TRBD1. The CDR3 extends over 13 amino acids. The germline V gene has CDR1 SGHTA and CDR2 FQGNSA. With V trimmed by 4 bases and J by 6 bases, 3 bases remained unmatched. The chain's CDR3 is CASSSRQGAEAFF. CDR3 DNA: TGTGCCAGCAGCTCCAGACAGGGGGCTGAAGCTTTCTTT.

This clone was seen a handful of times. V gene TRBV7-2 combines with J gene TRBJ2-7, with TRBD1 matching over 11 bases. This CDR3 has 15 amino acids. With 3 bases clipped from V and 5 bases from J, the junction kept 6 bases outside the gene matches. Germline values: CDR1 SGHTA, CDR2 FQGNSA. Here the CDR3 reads CASSFTRTGGDEQYF. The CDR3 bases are TGTGCCAGCAGCTTTACTAGGACAGGGGGCGACGAGCAGTACTTC.

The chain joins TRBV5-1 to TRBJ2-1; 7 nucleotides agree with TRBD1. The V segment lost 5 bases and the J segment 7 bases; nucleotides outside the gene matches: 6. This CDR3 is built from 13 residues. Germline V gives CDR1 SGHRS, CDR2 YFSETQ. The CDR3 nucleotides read TGCGCCAGCAGGGCCGCAGGGGGAAATGAGCAGTTCTTC. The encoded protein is CASRAAGGNEQFF.

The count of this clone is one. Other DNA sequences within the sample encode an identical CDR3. The chain's CDR3 is CASSIPRYGYTF. Here the CDR3 DNA reads TGTGCCAGTAGTATTCCCCGCTATGGCTACACCTTC. The chain carries TRBV19 and TRBJ1-2; D ambiguous. Germline values: CDR1 LNHDA, CDR2 SQIVND (reference sequence). Trimming removed 3 bases from V and 4 bases from J, with 6 bases in between. This CDR3 contains 12 residues.

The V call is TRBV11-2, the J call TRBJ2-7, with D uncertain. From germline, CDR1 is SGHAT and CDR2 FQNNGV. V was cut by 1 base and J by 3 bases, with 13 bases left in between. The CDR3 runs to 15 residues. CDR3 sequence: CASSLAHQADYEQYF. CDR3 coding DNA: TGTGCCAGCAGCTTAGCTCACCAGGCCGACTACGAGCAGTACTTC.

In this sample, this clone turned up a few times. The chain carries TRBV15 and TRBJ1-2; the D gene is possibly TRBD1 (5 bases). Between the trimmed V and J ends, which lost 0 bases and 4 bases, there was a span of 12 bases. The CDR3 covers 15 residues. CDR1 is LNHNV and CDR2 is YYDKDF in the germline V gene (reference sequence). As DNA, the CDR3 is TGTGCCACCAGCAGAGACCAGACAGTATCCTATGGCTACACCTTC. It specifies CATSRDQTVSYGYTF. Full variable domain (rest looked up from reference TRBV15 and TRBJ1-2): DAMVIQNPRYQVTQFGKPVTLSCSQTLNHNVMYWYQQKSSQAPKLLFHYYDKDFNNEADTPDNFQSRRPNTSFCFLDIRSPGLGDTAMYLCATSRDQTVSYGYTFGSGTRLTVV.

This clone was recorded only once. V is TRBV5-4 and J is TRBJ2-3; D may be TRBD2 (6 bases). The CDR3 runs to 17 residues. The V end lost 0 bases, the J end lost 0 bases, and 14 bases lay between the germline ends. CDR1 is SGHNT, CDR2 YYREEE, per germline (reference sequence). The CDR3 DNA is TGTGCCAGCAGCTTGGATGGCAGGGAGGCTAGCACAGATACGCAGTATTTT. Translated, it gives CASSLDGREASTDTQYF. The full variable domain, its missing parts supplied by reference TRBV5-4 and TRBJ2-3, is ETGVTQSPTHLIKTRGQQVTLRCSSQSGHNTVSWYQQALGQGPQFIFQYYREEENGRGNFPPRFSGLQFPNYSSELNVNALELDDSALYLCASSLDGREASTDTQYFGPGTRLTVL.

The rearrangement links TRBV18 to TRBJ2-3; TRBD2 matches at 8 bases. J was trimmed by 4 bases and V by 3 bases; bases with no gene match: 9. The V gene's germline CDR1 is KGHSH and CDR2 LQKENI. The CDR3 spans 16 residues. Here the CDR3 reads CASSPLTGGPSDTQYF. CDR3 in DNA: TGTGCCAGCTCACCCCTGACGGGAGGGCCTTCAGATACGCAGTATTTT.

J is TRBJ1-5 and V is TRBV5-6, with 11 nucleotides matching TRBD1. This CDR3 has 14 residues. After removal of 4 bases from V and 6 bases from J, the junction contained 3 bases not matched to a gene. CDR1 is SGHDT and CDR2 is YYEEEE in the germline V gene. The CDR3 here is CASSSGTGGQPQHF. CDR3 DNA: TGTGCCAGCAGCAGCGGGACAGGGGGTCAGCCCCAGCATTTT. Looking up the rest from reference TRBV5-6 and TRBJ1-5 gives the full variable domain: DAGVTQSPTHLIKTRGQQVTLRCSPKSGHDTVSWYQQALGQGPQFIFQYYEEEERQRGNFPDRFSGHQFPNYSSELNVNALLLGDSALYLCASSSGTGGQPQHFGDGTRLSIL.

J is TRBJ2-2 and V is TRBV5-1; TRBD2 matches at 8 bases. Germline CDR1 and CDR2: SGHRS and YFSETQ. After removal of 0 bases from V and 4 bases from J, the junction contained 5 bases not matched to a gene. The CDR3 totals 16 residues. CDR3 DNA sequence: TGCGCCAGCAGCTTGGATCCGGGAGGGCTCACCGGGGAGCTGTTTTTT. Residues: CASSLDPGGLTGELFF.

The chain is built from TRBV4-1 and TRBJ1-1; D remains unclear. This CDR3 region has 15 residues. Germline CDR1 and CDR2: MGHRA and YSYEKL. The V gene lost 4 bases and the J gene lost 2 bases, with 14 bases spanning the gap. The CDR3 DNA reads TGCGCCAGCAGCCTGGGCCCCGGCCTAAACACTGAAGCTTTCTTT. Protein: CASSLGPGLNTEAFF.

DNA of the CDR3: TGCGCCAGCAGCTTGGATTCGGGGAATGAAAAACTGTTTTTT. Protein product: CASSLDSGNEKLFF. This rearrangement joins TRBV5-1 to TRBJ1-4, with D hard to call. The CDR3 is 14 residues long. CDR1 is SGHRS and CDR2 is YFSETQ in the germline V gene. Trimming removed 0 bases from V and 5 bases from J, with 8 bases in between. Filled out from reference TRBV5-1 and TRBJ1-4, the complete variable domain reads KAGVTQTPRYLIKTRGQQVTLSCSPISGHRSVSWYQQTPGQGLQFLFEYFSETQRNKGNFPGRFSGRQFSNSRSEMNVSTLELGDSALYLCASSLDSGNEKLFFGSGTQLSVL.

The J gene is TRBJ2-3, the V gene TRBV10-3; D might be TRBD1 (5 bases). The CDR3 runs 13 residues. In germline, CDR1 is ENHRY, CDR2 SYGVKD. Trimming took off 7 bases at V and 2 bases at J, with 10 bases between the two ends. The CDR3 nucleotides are TGTGCCATCAAGGGCAGGGACACAGATACGCAGTATTTT. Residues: CAIKGRDTDTQYF.

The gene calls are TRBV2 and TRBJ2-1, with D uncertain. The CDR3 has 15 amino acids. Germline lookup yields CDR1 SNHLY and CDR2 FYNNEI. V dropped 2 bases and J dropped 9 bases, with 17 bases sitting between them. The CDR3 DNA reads TGTGCCAGCAGTGAAAGACTGTTCCCCCCGAGTGAGCAGTTCTTC. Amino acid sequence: CASSERLFPPSEQFF.

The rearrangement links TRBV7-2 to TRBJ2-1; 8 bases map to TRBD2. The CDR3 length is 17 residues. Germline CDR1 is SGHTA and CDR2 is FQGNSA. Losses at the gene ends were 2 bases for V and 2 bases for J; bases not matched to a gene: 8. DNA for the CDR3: TGTGCCAGCAGCTTATTTATATTACTAGCGGCCTACAATGAGCAGTTCTTC. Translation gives CASSLFILLAAYNEQFF.

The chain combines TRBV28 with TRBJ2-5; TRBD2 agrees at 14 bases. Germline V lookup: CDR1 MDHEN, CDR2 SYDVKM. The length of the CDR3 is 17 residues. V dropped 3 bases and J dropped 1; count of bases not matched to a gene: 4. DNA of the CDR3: TGTGCCAGCAGTTTCCCCGGGACTAGCGGGGGCCAAGAGACCCAGTACTTC. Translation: CASSFPGTSGGQETQYF.